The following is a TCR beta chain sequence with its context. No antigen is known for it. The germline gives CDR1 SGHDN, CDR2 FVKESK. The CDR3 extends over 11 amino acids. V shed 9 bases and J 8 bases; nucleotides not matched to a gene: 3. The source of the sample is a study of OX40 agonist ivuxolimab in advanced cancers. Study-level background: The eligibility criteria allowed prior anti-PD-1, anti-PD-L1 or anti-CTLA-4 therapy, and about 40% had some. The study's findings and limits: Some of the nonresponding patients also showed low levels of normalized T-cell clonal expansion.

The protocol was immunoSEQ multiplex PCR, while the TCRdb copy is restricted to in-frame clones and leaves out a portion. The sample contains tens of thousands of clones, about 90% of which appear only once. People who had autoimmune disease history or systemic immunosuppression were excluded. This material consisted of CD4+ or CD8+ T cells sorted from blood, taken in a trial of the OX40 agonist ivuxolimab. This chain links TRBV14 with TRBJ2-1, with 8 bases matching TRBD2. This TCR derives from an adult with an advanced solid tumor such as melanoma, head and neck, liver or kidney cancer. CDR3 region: CASGLADEQFF. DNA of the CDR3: TGTGCCAGTGGACTAGCCGATGAGCAGTTCTTC. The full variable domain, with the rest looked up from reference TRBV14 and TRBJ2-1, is EAGVTQFPSHSVIEKGQTVTLRCDPISGHDNLYWYRRVMGKEIKFLLHFVKESKQDESGMPNNRFLAERTGGTYSTLKVQPAELEDSGVYFCASGLADEQFFGPGTRLTVL.